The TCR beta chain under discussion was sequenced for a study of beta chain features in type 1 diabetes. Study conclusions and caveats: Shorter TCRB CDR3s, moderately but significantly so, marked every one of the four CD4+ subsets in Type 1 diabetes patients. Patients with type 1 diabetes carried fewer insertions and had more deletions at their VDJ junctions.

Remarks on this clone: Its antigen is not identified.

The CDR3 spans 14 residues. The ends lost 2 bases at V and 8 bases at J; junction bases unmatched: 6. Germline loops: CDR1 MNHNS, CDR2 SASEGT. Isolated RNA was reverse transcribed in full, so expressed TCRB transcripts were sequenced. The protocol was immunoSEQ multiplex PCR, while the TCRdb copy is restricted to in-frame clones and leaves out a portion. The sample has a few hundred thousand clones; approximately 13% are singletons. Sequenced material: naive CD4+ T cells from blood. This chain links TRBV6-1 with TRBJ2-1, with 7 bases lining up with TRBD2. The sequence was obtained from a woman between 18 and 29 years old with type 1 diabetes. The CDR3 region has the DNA TGTGCCAGCAGTGAATTAGCAGGGAGGGATGAGCAGTTCTTC. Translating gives CASSELAGRDEQFF.